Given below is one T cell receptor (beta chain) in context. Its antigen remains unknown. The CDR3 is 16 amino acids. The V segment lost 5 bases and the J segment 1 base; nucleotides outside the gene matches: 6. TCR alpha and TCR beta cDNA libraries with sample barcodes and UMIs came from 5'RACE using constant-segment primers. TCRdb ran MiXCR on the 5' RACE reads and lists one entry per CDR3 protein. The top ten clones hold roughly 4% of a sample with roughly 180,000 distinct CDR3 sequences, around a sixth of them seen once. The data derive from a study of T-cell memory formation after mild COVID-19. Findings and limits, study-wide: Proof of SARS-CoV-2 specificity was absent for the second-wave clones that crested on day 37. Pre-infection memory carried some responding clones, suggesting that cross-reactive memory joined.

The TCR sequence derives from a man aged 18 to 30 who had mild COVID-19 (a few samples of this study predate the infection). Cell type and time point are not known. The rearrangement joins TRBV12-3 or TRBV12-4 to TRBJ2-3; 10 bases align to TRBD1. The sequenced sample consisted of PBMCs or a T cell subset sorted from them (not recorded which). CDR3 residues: CASSPGTGVGTDTQYF. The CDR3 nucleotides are TGTGCCAGCAGTCCTGGGACAGGGGTAGGCACAGATACGCAGTATTTT.